This TCR beta chain was profiled in a study of response to subunit inactivated influenza vaccine. TCRdb re-analysed the RT-PCR reads in MiXCR, keeping a single row per CDR3 protein. The sample shows about 480,000 distinct CDR3 sequences, roughly 25% of them seen only once. In this sample, this clonotype turned up a few times. Its antigen remains unknown. Study results and caveats: Authors suggested each seasonal flu vaccination may recruit only limited numbers of new T cells.

Germline lookup yields CDR1 GTSNPN and CDR2 SVGIG (reference sequence). The V gene lost 7 bases and the J gene lost 8 bases, with 14 bases spanning the gap. The CDR3 is made up of 11 amino acids. The receptor's source is a man aged 45-65 years who received an inactivated influenza vaccine. This chain joins TRBV30 and TRBJ1-2; D remains ambiguous. The sample in question was CD4+ T cells sorted from PBMCs, obtained roughly 5 days after vaccination. The DNA of the CDR3 is TGTGCCTCTCCGCTCTCAGGAGGCTACACCTTC. Its protein is CASPLSGGYTF.